These 23 T cell receptor beta chains share one sample of origin, sequenced in a study of molecular identifiers for immune sequencing clone quantification. MiXCR, run by TCRdb on the PCR reads, gives a single entry per CDR3 protein. The sample holds about 640,000 distinct CDR3 sequences, just under 20% seen once. The sequencing input was naive CD8+ T cells from blood, with Jurkat cell RNA spiked in. This sample's subset: FACS-sorted CD8+CD4-CCR7+CD45RA+ naive T cells. These receptors were collected from a human donor in good health. Some libraries in this study had Jurkat cell RNA spiked in.

This clonotype has at least ten counts. The chain employs TRBV6-5 and TRBJ2-7; D perhaps matches TRBD1 (6 bases). V lost 6 bases and J 3 bases, leaving 18 bases between the germline ends. The length of the CDR3 is 15 residues. Germline V gene lookup returns CDR1 MNHEY and CDR2 SVGAGI. CDR3 coding DNA: TGTGCCAGCAGCCGCACCACAGGGACCTTCTACGAGCAGTACTTC. Translating it yields CASSRTTGTFYEQYF.

This clonotype was counted only a few times. The V call is TRBV5-4, the J call TRBJ1-2; no firm D call. The CDR3 length is 14 residues. V was clipped by 0 bases and J by 4 bases, with 10 bases between them. CDR1 is SGHNT, CDR2 YYREEE, per germline (reference sequence). In nucleotides, the CDR3 is TGTGCCAGCAGCTTGGATCGGGTCGGCTATGGCTACACCTTC. The encoded protein is CASSLDRVGYGYTF. Full variable domain (outside the CDR3, taken from reference TRBV5-4 and TRBJ1-2): ETGVTQSPTHLIKTRGQQVTLRCSSQSGHNTVSWYQQALGQGPQFIFQYYREEENGRGNFPPRFSGLQFPNYSSELNVNALELDDSALYLCASSLDRVGYGYTFGSGTRLTVV.

The V and J genes are TRBV30 and TRBJ2-2; 11 bases map to TRBD1. The germline V gene has CDR1 GTSNPN and CDR2 SVGIG (reference sequence). Trimming took 3 bases from V and 7 from J; bases not matched to a gene: 13. The CDR3 loop spans 17 amino acids. The CDR3: CAWSPPLGDRGFGELFF. CDR3 DNA sequence: TGTGCCTGGAGCCCCCCCCTGGGGGACAGGGGGTTCGGGGAGCTGTTTTTT. Variable domain in full (rest from reference TRBV30 and TRBJ2-2): SQTIHQWPATLVQPVGSPLSLECTVEGTSNPNLYWYRQAAGRGLQLLFYSVGIGQISSEVPQNLSASRPQDRQFILSSKKLLLSDSGFYLCAWSPPLGDRGFGELFFGEGSRLTVL.

This clonotype was counted between two and nine times. CDR3 region: CSANRGRNEQYF. CDR3 coding DNA: TGCAGCGCAAATAGGGGGCGCAACGAGCAGTACTTC. This rearrangement joins TRBV20-1 to TRBJ2-7; 7 bases fit TRBD1. CDR1 and CDR2 (germline): DFQATT, SNEGSKA (reference sequence). CDR3 length: 12 residues.

The sample holds a few counts of this clonotype. A read error may be the cause here, since a much bigger clone is one base away. Without the conserved terminal phenylalanine or tryptophan, this CDR3 likely stems from a read error. This chain joins TRBV5-4 and TRBJ2-7; 7 bases agree with TRBD1. This CDR3 spans 13 amino acids. The J segment lost 5 bases and the V segment lost 0 bases, leaving 2 bases of the junction unmatched. Germline V gives CDR1 SGHNT, CDR2 YYREEE (reference sequence). The CDR3 sequence is CASSLDRGHEQYS. The CDR3 DNA sequence: TGTGCCAGCAGCTTGGACAGGGGCCACGAGCAGTACTCC.

The chain employs TRBV19 and TRBJ1-5; D gene unclear. Trimming took off 4 bases at V and 1 base at J, with 11 bases between the two ends. The CDR3 covers 15 residues. CDR1 is LNHDA and CDR2 is SQIVND in the germline V gene (reference sequence). The CDR3 spells CASSTTSDSNQPQHF. The CDR3 bases are TGTGCCAGTAGTACAACGTCGGACAGCAATCAGCCCCAGCATTTT.

The genes are TRBV27 and TRBJ2-7; 11 bases match TRBD2. After removal of 6 bases from V and 1 base from J, the junction contained 11 bases not matched to a gene. CDR3 length equals 17 residues. CDR1 and CDR2 from the germline V gene are MNHEY and SMNVEV (reference sequence). The DNA for the CDR3 is TGTGCCAGCAGCGCGTTAGCGATAGCGGGAGGGTCCTACGAGCAGTACTTC. Protein: CASSALAIAGGSYEQYF.

This chain uses TRBV27 with TRBJ2-1, with D perhaps given as TRBD1 or TRBD2 (6 bases each). In germline, CDR1 is MNHEY, CDR2 SMNVEV (reference sequence). V was clipped by 2 bases and J by 7 bases, with 15 bases between them. The CDR3 loop spans 15 amino acids. CDR3 sequence reads: CASSLLGGAWNEQFF. For the CDR3, the DNA is TGTGCCAGCAGTTTACTGGGGGGCGCATGGAATGAGCAGTTCTTC.

Note on this clonotype: It may be a read error: a sequence one base away is much more abundant. This rearrangement joins TRBV11-2 to TRBJ2-3; TRBD2 agrees at 7 bases. This CDR3 region has 15 residues. Losses at the gene ends were 3 bases for V and 4 bases for J; bases not matched to a gene: 7. Germline V lookup: CDR1 SGHAT, CDR2 FQNNGV. The CDR3 region is CASSFTSEGADTQYF. As DNA, the CDR3 is TGTGCCAGCAGCTTTACTAGCGAGGGAGCAGATACGCAGTATTTT.

This clonotype has ten or more counts. V and J are TRBV7-6 and TRBJ2-1, with D unclear. Germline V lookup: CDR1 SGHVS, CDR2 FNYEAQ. This CDR3 spans 13 amino acids. The ends were cut back, 1 base at V and 9 bases at J, with 10 bases in the middle. The CDR3 region is CASSLDVNSEQFF. The CDR3 DNA sequence: TGTGCCAGCAGCTTAGACGTCAATTCTGAGCAGTTCTTC.

This clonotype was counted many times. Germline is not matched at one junction end, which may reflect a read error. The chain has TRBV13 and TRBJ2-7; D ambiguous. CDR3 length: 14 residues. Germline CDR1 is PRHDT and CDR2 is FYEKMQ (reference sequence). CDR3: CASSLEGDTYEQYF. The CDR3 region has the DNA TGCGCCAGCAGCTTGGAAGGAGATACCTACGAGCAGTACTTC. Drawing the rest from reference TRBV13 and TRBJ2-7, the complete variable domain is AAGVIQSPRHLIKEKRETATLKCYPIPRHDTVYWYQQGPGQDPQFLISFYEKMQSDKGSIPDRFSAQQFSDYHSELNMSSLELGDSALYFCASSLEGDTYEQYFGPGTRLTVT.

This clonotype was observed once. A single base separates this from a much larger clone, so it may be a read error. V gene TRBV19 combines with J gene TRBJ2-6; no definite D call. CDR1 and CDR2 (germline): LNHDA, SQIVND (reference sequence). Trimming removed 4 bases at V and 4 bases at J, with 11 bases between. The CDR3 has 15 residues. The CDR3 sequence is CASSTGSRGANVLTF. CDR3 in DNA: TGTGCCAGTAGTACGGGTAGCAGGGGGGCCAACGTCCTGACTTTC.

As regards this clonotype: Lacking the conserved final phenylalanine or tryptophan, this CDR3 likely reflects a read error. V gene TRBV20-1 combines with J gene TRBJ1-1, with D tentatively TRBD1 (5 bases). The ends were cut back, 6 bases at V and 6 bases at J, with 26 bases in the middle. CDR1 and CDR2 from the germline V gene are DFQATT and SNEGSKA (reference sequence). The CDR3 is made up of 16 amino acids. CDR3 DNA: TGCAGTGCCAAAGATGGGACGGCCATCTGGAAGGCTGAAGCTTTCCTT. Protein: CSAKDGTAIWKAEAFL.

Details on this clonotype: A much larger clone lies one base from this, so it may be a read error. This chain uses TRBV28 with TRBJ1-5, with D hard to call. The germline V and J ends were trimmed by 3 bases and 5 bases, with 8 bases remaining between them. The CDR3 is 13 residues long. The germline gives CDR1 MDHEN, CDR2 SYDVKM. The CDR3 DNA follows: TGTGCCAGCAGTTTTTACGGCGATCAGCCCCAGCATTTT. This sequence encodes CASSFYGDQPQHF.

The rearrangement joins TRBV7-9 to TRBJ2-6; D not resolved. CDR1 SEHNR and CDR2 FQNEAQ come from the germline V gene (reference sequence). This CDR3 is built from 15 residues. V lost 5 bases and J lost 1, with 9 bases in between. The CDR3 bases are TGTGCCAGCAGCGCCCCCAGTTCTGGGGCCAACGTCCTGACTTTC. As protein: CASSAPSSGANVLTF.

This clonotype has ten or more counts. This chain links TRBV12-3 or TRBV12-4 with TRBJ2-2, with D uncertain. Trimming cost V 4 bases and J 8 bases, with 14 bases left between them. CDR3 size: 14 residues. CDR3 loop: CASSSTLTPGELFF. In DNA form, the CDR3 reads TGTGCCAGCAGTTCGACTCTAACACCTGGGGAGCTGTTTTTT.

V and J are TRBV27 and TRBJ2-7; D possibly corresponds to TRBD1 (7 bases). Trimming removed 6 bases from V and 1 base from J, with 13 bases in between. This CDR3 has 14 residues. Germline-derived CDR1 and CDR2 are MNHEY and SMNVEV (reference sequence). CDR3 region: CASRPGGFSYEQYF. The CDR3 bases are TGTGCCAGCAGACCAGGGGGGTTTTCCTACGAGCAGTACTTC.

This clonotype has a handful of counts. The chain combines TRBV24-1 with TRBJ2-2; 8 positions agree with TRBD1. V lost 2 bases, J lost 7 bases, and 5 bases stayed unmatched. This CDR3 region has 15 residues. The germline CDR1 and CDR2 sequences are KGHDR and SFDVKD. CDR3 in amino acids: CATSDSDRDGGELFF. In DNA form, the CDR3 reads TGTGCCACCAGTGATTCGGACAGGGACGGCGGGGAGCTGTTTTTT.

The table lists this clonotype with many counts. This chain uses TRBV14 with TRBJ2-3, with 8 bases aligning to TRBD2. The CDR3 has 15 residues. The germline CDR1 and CDR2 sequences are SGHDN and FVKESK. The ends lost 3 bases at V and 3 bases at J; junction bases unmatched: 5. The CDR3 nucleotides are TGTGCCAGCAGCCACCGAGCGGGAGCAACAGATACGCAGTATTTT. This gives the protein CASSHRAGATDTQYF. The full variable domain, its missing parts supplied by reference TRBV14 and TRBJ2-3, is EAGVTQFPSHSVIEKGQTVTLRCDPISGHDNLYWYRRVMGKEIKFLLHFVKESKQDESGMPNNRFLAERTGGTYSTLKVQPAELEDSGVYFCASSHRAGATDTQYFGPGTRLTVL.

In this sample, this clonotype turned up many times. V usage is TRBV12-3 or TRBV12-4 and J usage is TRBJ1-1, with a possible D match to TRBD1 (6 bases). The CDR3 is 17 amino acids. Trimming took off 3 bases at V and 3 bases at J, with 20 bases between the two ends. CDR3: CASSFPGDVGGYTEAFF. In nucleotides, the CDR3 is TGTGCCAGCAGTTTTCCAGGGGACGTCGGTGGTTACACTGAAGCTTTCTTT.

This clonotype has at least ten counts. The V and J genes are TRBV4-3 and TRBJ2-2; D is undetermined. V lost 1 base and J lost 8, with 14 bases in between. This CDR3 is 15 amino acids long. Germline V CDR1 and CDR2: LGHNA, YSLEER. The CDR3 DNA follows: TGCGCCAGCAGCCAAGGGTACCTCCTACCGGGGGAGCTGTTTTTT. It translates to CASSQGYLLPGELFF.

This clonotype was observed a handful of times. The V and J genes are TRBV7-6 and TRBJ1-3; no firm D call. The CDR3 spans 12 residues. The V and J ends lost 1 base and 7 bases respectively, with 5 bases between them. The germline V gene has CDR1 SGHVS and CDR2 FNYEAQ. The chain's CDR3 is CASSLDPNTIYF. CDR3 DNA sequence: TGTGCCAGCAGCTTAGATCCGAACACCATATATTTT.

This chain connects TRBV19 to TRBJ1-6; D gene unclear. This CDR3 contains 17 residues. Trimming pared 1 base from V and 0 bases from J, leaving 10 bases between. Germline V CDR1 and CDR2: LNHDA, SQIVND (reference sequence). The CDR3 nucleotides are TGTGCCAGTAGTATAGTGGCGGGCAGCTCCTATAATTCACCCCTCCACTTT. Its protein is CASSIVAGSSYNSPLHF.